A selection of T cell receptor beta chains follows, all from one sample in a study of vaccination effects on CD4 cells after COVID-19. Their antigen targets remain unknown. Here immunoSEQ multiplex PCR was the method, and the copy in TCRdb shows in-frame clones only, minus some. The table lists 29,000 or so clones, under 85% of them singletons, with 15% to 20% in the top ten. Sequencing used CD4+ T cells from PBMCs cultured with HCoV-OC43 spike peptides, obtained after COVID-19 vaccination. These receptors all stem from a human donor who received a COVID-19 vaccine. CDR3s include the opening cysteine and the closing phenylalanine or tryptophan. D genes are given only for firm matches. Size values are once, few and many counts, or a class for expanded clones, and some rows have none.

-	TRBV6-4	TRBJ2-6	16	-	CASSLDSYSGANVLTF	TGTGCCAGCAGTCTAGACAGCTACTCTGGGGCCAACGTCCTGACTTTC
-	TRBV18	TRBJ2-7	15	TRBD1	CASSSGQGFSYEQYF	TGTGCCAGCTCATCGGGACAGGGGTTCTCCTACGAGCAGTACTTC
-	TRBV9	TRBJ2-3	13	-	CASGGTQTDTQYF	TGTGCCAGCGGCGGGACCCAAACAGATACGCAGTATTTT
few	TRBV6-1	TRBJ2-4	13	-	CASSEGGGNIQYF	TGTGCCAGCAGTGAAGGGGGCGGAAACATTCAGTACTTC
few	TRBV11-2	TRBJ1-2	13	-	CASSWAGSGGYTF	TGTGCCAGCAGCTGGGCAGGGAGTGGTGGCTACACCTTC
-	TRBV20-1	TRBJ2-6	17	TRBD1	CSASGRGQASGANVLTF	TGCAGTGCTAGTGGAAGGGGACAGGCGTCTGGGGCCAACGTCCTGACTTTC
-	TRBV30	TRBJ1-4	15	-	CAWSGQTGPNEKLFF	TGTGCCTGGAGTGGACAGACAGGCCCAAATGAAAAACTGTTTTTT
-	TRBV27	TRBJ2-3	15	-	CASSPGTSSTDTQYF	TGTGCCAGCAGTCCAGGGACGTCTAGCACAGATACGCAGTATTTT
-	TRBV5-4	TRBJ2-5	17	TRBD2	CASSLGGTSGIQETQYF	TGTGCCAGCAGCTTGGGGGGGACTAGCGGGATCCAAGAGACCCAGTACTTC
-	TRBV6-1	TRBJ2-3	16	TRBD2	CASSELSSGPTDTQYF	TGTGCCAGCAGTGAATTGTCTAGCGGCCCCACAGATACGCAGTATTTT
-	TRBV18	TRBJ2-1	15	TRBD1	CASSTGTGKRNEQFF	TGTGCCAGCTCAACCGGGACAGGGAAACGCAATGAGCAGTTCTTC
-	TRBV10-3	TRBJ2-7	16	TRBD2	CASKGLAGQSSYEQYF	TGTGCCTCTAAGGGGCTAGCGGGCCAAAGCTCCTACGAGCAGTACTTC
-	TRBV18	TRBJ2-3	13	-	CASSPGHTDTQYF	TGTGCCAGCTCGCCCGGACACACAGATACGCAGTATTTT
-	TRBV5-1	TRBJ1-3	17	TRBD1	CASRPGTALGLGNTIYF	TGCGCCAGCAGACCCGGGACAGCGCTAGGCCTCGGAAACACCATATATTTT
-	TRBV19	TRBJ2-2	15	-	CASSLRGTNTGELFF	TGTGCCAGTAGTTTGCGGGGAACGAACACCGGGGAGCTGTTTTTT
-	TRBV7-2	TRBJ2-7	15	-	CASSLYRVGTYEQYF	TGTGCCAGCAGCTTATACAGGGTGGGAACCTACGAGCAGTACTTC
few	TRBV2	TRBJ2-4	14	-	CASNPGLAKNIQYF	TGTGCCAGCAACCCAGGCCTAGCCAAAAACATTCAGTACTTC
-	TRBV4-2	TRBJ1-2	16	TRBD1	CASSQDYEETGYGYTF	TGTGCCAGCAGCCAAGATTATGAGGAGACAGGGTATGGCTACACCTTC
few	TRBV6-2/TRBV6-3	TRBJ2-7	17	TRBD1	CASSPIPGQGASYEQYF	TGTGCCAGCAGCCCTATACCGGGACAGGGGGCGAGCTACGAGCAGTACTTC
-	TRBV28	TRBJ1-5	15	-	CASSLGGAWDQPQHF	TGTGCCAGCAGCCTGGGGGGGGCTTGGGATCAGCCCCAGCATTTT
few	TRBV14	TRBJ1-1	13	-	CASADGLNTEAFF	TGTGCCAGCGCCGACGGATTGAACACTGAAGCTTTCTTT
-	TRBV29-1	TRBJ1-5	14	-	CSARGGGSNQPQHF	TGCAGCGCCCGAGGCGGGGGAAGCAATCAGCCCCAGCATTTT
-	TRBV6-5	TRBJ2-2	15	TRBD1	CASSLYGQGTGELFF	TGTGCCAGCAGTCTATATGGACAGGGCACCGGGGAGCTGTTTTTT
-	TRBV12-3/TRBV12-4	TRBJ1-2	13	-	CASSLAGPYGYTF	TGTGCCAGCAGTTTAGCGGGACCCTATGGCTACACCTTC
-	TRBV5-1	TRBJ1-2	13	-	CASSLGGYSGYTF	TGCGCCAGCAGCTTGGGGGGGTATAGCGGCTACACCTTC
-	TRBV10-1	TRBJ2-3	14	-	CATKLERATDTQYF	TGCGCCACCAAGCTAGAAAGGGCCACAGATACGCAGTATTTT
-	TRBV6-5	TRBJ2-2	15	-	CASDRDLLSAGELFF	TGTGCCAGCGACCGGGACTTGTTGAGTGCCGGGGAGCTGTTTTTT
-	TRBV5-1	TRBJ2-5	12	-	CASSATEETQYF	TGCGCCAGCAGTGCCACCGAGGAGACCCAGTACTTC
-	TRBV5-4	TRBJ2-1	18	TRBD2	CASSRVASGGLTYNEQFF	TGTGCCAGCAGCCGTGTAGCTAGCGGGGGGCTTACTTACAATGAGCAGTTCTTC
once	TRBV7-7	TRBJ2-2	17	-	CASRSTVGPPNTGELFF	TGTGCCAGCAGATCAACCGTAGGGCCACCGAACACCGGGGAGCTGTTTTTT
few	TRBV3-1/TRBV3-2	TRBJ1-2	14	-	CASSQDSAGYGYTF	TGTGCCAGCAGCCAAGATTCGGCAGGCTATGGCTACACCTTC
-	TRBV7-9	TRBJ1-3	16	-	CASSLWTAETGNTIYF	TGTGCCAGCAGCTTATGGACAGCCGAGACGGGAAACACCATATATTTT
-	TRBV27	TRBJ2-7	15	-	CASSRFQGFRYEQYF	TGTGCCAGCAGCCGATTCCAGGGATTTCGGTACGAGCAGTACTTC
-	TRBV2	TRBJ1-3	13	-	CASSGWSRDTIYF	TGTGCCAGCAGTGGTTGGTCCCGAGACACCATATATTTT
-	TRBV11-2	TRBJ2-5	17	TRBD2	CASSSRVPAGIRETQYF	TGTGCCAGCAGCTCCCGAGTGCCAGCGGGAATCCGCGAGACCCAGTACTTC
-	TRBV6-2/TRBV6-3	TRBJ2-1	15	TRBD2	CASNPGLAGGNEQFF	TGTGCCAGCAACCCGGGACTAGCGGGAGGGAATGAGCAGTTCTTC
-	TRBV3-1/TRBV3-2	TRBJ2-7	15	-	CASSQDRGLRGEQYF	TGTGCCAGCAGCCAAGATCGGGGACTTAGGGGGGAGCAGTACTTC
-	TRBV3-1/TRBV3-2	TRBJ2-1	14	-	CASSQDHVRNEQFF	TGTGCCAGCAGCCAAGATCACGTACGCAATGAGCAGTTCTTC
-	TRBV5-1	TRBJ2-2	16	TRBD1	CASSLAGQVGTGELFF	TGCGCCAGCAGCTTGGCCGGACAGGTCGGTACCGGGGAGCTGTTTTTT
-	TRBV18	TRBJ2-7	14	-	CASSPITSSYEQYF	TGTGCCAGCTCACCAATCACGAGCTCCTACGAGCAGTACTTC
-	TRBV7-9	TRBJ2-1	14	-	CASTGAGEYNEQFF	TGTGCCAGTACAGGGGCGGGGGAATACAATGAGCAGTTCTTC
-	TRBV18	TRBJ1-2	16	-	CASSPPNRTFNYGYTF	TGTGCCAGCTCACCTCCGAACAGGACTTTTAACTATGGCTACACCTTC
-	TRBV12-5	TRBJ2-7	13	-	CASAVRMNYEQYF	TGTGCTAGTGCTGTGCGGATGAACTACGAGCAGTACTTC
-	TRBV9	TRBJ2-2	17	-	CASSVGLGGPVTGELFF	TGTGCCAGCAGCGTAGGGCTGGGGGGGCCTGTGACCGGGGAGCTGTTTTTT
-	TRBV27	TRBJ1-6	20	TRBD1	CASSSTTGFFSSSYNSPLHF	TGTGCCAGCAGTTCGACGACAGGGTTCTTCTCTAGCTCCTATAATTCACCCCTCCACTTT
few	TRBV2	TRBJ2-5	14	TRBD1	CASGGTGGGETQYF	TGTGCCAGCGGCGGGACAGGGGGTGGAGAGACCCAGTACTTC
-	TRBV3-1/TRBV3-2	TRBJ1-2	14	TRBD1	CASSHHDRALGYTF	TGTGCCAGCAGCCATCACGACAGGGCTCTTGGCTACACCTTC
-	TRBV29-1	TRBJ2-7	16	-	CSVAYGAVSSSYEQYF	TGCAGCGTTGCCTACGGGGCTGTATCTAGCTCCTACGAGCAGTACTTC
-	TRBV15	TRBJ1-6	15	TRBD1	CATSRDRVGNSPLHF	TGTGCCACCAGTAGGGACAGGGTAGGAAATTCACCCCTCCACTTT
-	TRBV7-2	TRBJ1-5	16	TRBD1	CASSWTGGVNNQPQHF	TGTGCCAGCAGCTGGACAGGGGGCGTAAACAATCAGCCCCAGCATTTT
few	TRBV4-1	TRBJ1-6	17	TRBD1	CASSHPAGQGVGSPLHF	TGCGCCAGCAGCCACCCGGCGGGACAGGGTGTTGGTTCACCCCTCCACTTT
-	TRBV7-2	TRBJ2-7	14	TRBD2	CASSLGRGAYEQYF	TGTGCCAGCAGCTTAGGTCGGGGGGCCTACGAGCAGTACTTC
-	TRBV5-8	TRBJ1-5	15	TRBD1	CASSPWTGGNQPQHF	TGTGCCAGCAGCCCGTGGACAGGAGGCAATCAGCCCCAGCATTTT